This is a list of T cell receptor beta chains from one sample in a study of shared clonotypes between healthy human individuals. The protocol was immunoSEQ multiplex PCR, while the TCRdb copy is restricted to in-frame clones and leaves out a portion. Of approximately 500,000 clones in the sample, around 80% were seen once. Sequencing was performed on PBMCs. The receptors derive from a woman in her forties in good health. Some clones in this sample may be carry-over from other donors' samples. The CDR3 runs from the conserved cysteine through the conserved F or W. Each record gives: clone size, J gene, D gene, V gene, CDR3 protein, CDR3 DNA. D genes are given only for firm matches. Part of the rows lack a size; the others show once, few, many or a class for expanded clones.

NA TRBJ2-1 TRBD2 TRBV15 CATSRDLASGSNEQFF TGTGCCACCAGCAGAGATCTGGCTAGCGGGAGCAATGAGCAGTTCTTC
many TRBJ1-5 NA TRBV9 CASSVWGGNQPQHF TGTGCCAGCAGCGTCTGGGGTGGCAATCAGCCCCAGCATTTT
few TRBJ2-7 TRBD2 TRBV29-1 CSVYAGGYEQYF TGCAGCGTCTACGCGGGGGGCTACGAGCAGTACTTC
few TRBJ2-5 NA TRBV6-1 CASSEADAGTQYF TGTGCCAGCAGTGAAGCTGACGCAGGGACCCAGTACTTC
NA TRBJ2-2 TRBD1 TRBV30 CAWRTGGFTGELFF TGTGCCTGGCGGACAGGAGGTTTCACCGGGGAGCTGTTTTTT
NA TRBJ2-3 NA TRBV19 CASSIDSPGADTQYF TGTGCCAGTAGTATAGATTCGCCGGGAGCAGATACGCAGTATTTT
NA TRBJ1-2 NA TRBV7-8 CASSWTEANYGYTF TGTGCCAGCAGTTGGACAGAAGCTAACTATGGCTACACCTTC
NA TRBJ2-7 TRBD2 TRBV4-1 CASSQVPDPAGGSYEQYF TGCGCCAGCAGCCAAGTTCCTGACCCCGCGGGGGGTTCCTACGAGCAGTACTTC
NA TRBJ2-2 TRBD1 TRBV9 CASSVAPDRRNTGELFF TGTGCCAGCAGCGTAGCCCCGGACAGGAGGAACACCGGGGAGCTGTTTTTT
NA TRBJ1-1 NA TRBV5-1 CASSLAGGLNTEAFF TGCGCCAGCAGCTTGGCCGGGGGGCTAAACACTGAAGCTTTCTTT
NA TRBJ2-2 NA TRBV27 CASSFYAVSGYTGELFF TGTGCCAGCAGTTTTTATGCTGTGAGCGGTTACACCGGGGAGCTGTTTTTT
few TRBJ1-2 TRBD1 TRBV10-3 CAISEDRGGRGYTF TGTGCCATCAGTGAGGACAGGGGCGGACGTGGCTACACCTTC
NA TRBJ2-1 NA TRBV5-4 CASSARRSANEQFF TGTGCCAGCAGCGCCCGAAGGAGTGCGAATGAGCAGTTCTTC
NA TRBJ2-7 TRBD2 TRBV5-1 CASSKASGRDYEQYF TGCGCCAGCAGCAAAGCTAGCGGGAGAGACTACGAGCAGTACTTC
NA TRBJ2-7 NA TRBV15 CATRDLTLSVEYF TGTGCCACCAGAGACCTCACCCTCTCTGTGGAGTACTTC
NA TRBJ2-2 TRBD2 TRBV6-5 CATALAGGYGELFF TGTGCCACCGCACTAGCGGGAGGGTACGGGGAGCTGTTTTTT